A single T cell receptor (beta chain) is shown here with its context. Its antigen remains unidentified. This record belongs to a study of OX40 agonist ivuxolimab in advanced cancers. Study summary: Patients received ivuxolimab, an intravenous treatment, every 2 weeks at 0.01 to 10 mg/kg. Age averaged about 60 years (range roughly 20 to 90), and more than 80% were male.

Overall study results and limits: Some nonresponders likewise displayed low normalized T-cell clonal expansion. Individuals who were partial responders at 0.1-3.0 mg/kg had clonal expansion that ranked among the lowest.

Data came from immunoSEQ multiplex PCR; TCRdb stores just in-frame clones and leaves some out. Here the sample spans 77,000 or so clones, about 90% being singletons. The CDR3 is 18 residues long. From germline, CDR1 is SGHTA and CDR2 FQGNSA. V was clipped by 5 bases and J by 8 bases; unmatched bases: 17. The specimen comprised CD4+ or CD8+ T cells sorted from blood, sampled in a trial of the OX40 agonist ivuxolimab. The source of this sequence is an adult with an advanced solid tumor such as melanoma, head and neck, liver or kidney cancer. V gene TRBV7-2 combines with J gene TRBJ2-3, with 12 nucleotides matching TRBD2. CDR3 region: CASSPLATSGGPGGTQYF. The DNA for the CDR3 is TGTGCCAGCAGCCCTCTCGCGACTAGCGGGGGACCAGGCGGTACGCAGTATTTT. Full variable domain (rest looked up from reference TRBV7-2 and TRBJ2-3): GAGVSQSPSNKVTEKGKDVELRCDPISGHTALYWYRQSLGQGLEFLIYFQGNSAPDKSGLPSDRFSAERTGGSVSTLTIQRTQQEDSAVYLCASSPLATSGGPGGTQYFGPGTRLTVL.